The 3 T cell receptor beta chains listed next were all sequenced from one sample in a study of T cell changes during pregnancy in multiple sclerosis (dated by TCRdb to between 2019 and 2020). The method behind the library was the immunoSEQ multiplex PCR assay. In its TCRdb copy, this immuneACCESS table keeps in-frame sequences only and misses some clones. Where compared with another copy, unresolved V genes explain less than half of these, and the others have no known cause. Recorded for this sample are about 80,000 clones; under 95% of them occurred a single time. The ten largest clonotypes hold less than 3% of the sample. The sequencing here drew on peripheral blood, taken before pregnancy. All receptors derive from a female donor with multiple sclerosis, enrolled in a pregnancy study.

This clone was picked up one time. The V and J genes are TRBV6-6 and TRBJ2-7, with TRBD2 matching 8 bases. CDR3 length: 15 amino acids. V shed 0 bases, J shed 4 bases, and the junction held 5 bases outside the gene matches. Germline V CDR1 and CDR2: MNHNY, SVGAGI (reference sequence). CDR3 loop: CASSYSPGGRYEQYF. CDR3 DNA sequence: TGTGCCAGCAGTTACTCGCCGGGAGGGCGATACGAGCAGTACTTC.

The V gene is TRBV29-1, the J gene TRBJ2-7, with D tentatively TRBD1 (5 bases). The CDR3 is 13 amino acids. The V gene's germline CDR1 is SQVTM and CDR2 ANQGSEA. Trimming took 7 bases from V and 2 from J, leaving 15 bases between them. Written as DNA, the CDR3 is TGCAGCGCCCAGACGGCCAGGGCCTACGAGCAGTACTTC. Its protein product is CSAQTARAYEQYF.

This clone was counted once. The chain recombines TRBV6-6 with TRBJ2-1, with TRBD2 matching 8 bases. The V and J ends lost 5 bases and 5 bases, in that order; junction bases with no gene match: 8. Germline values: CDR1 MNHNY, CDR2 SVGAGI (reference sequence). The CDR3 is 15 residues long. The CDR3 nucleotides are TGTGCCAGCAGTCCGGGACTAGGGTCCCACAATGAGCAGTTCTTC. Translated: CASSPGLGSHNEQFF.